These 30 T cell receptor beta chains originate from one sample sequenced in a study of blood T cell repertoires in COVID-19. Using immunoSEQ multiplex PCR, the repertoire was profiled, and TCRdb retains in-frame clones only, with some absent. The sample shows some 150,000 clones, roughly 90% of them seen only once. Material for sequencing was PBMCs or T cells enriched from blood (not recorded which). All receptors come from a young woman with acute COVID-19.

This clone was counted between two and nine times. CDR3 residues: CASSTDRTSNQPQHF. The CDR3 region has the DNA TGTGCCAGCAGTACCGACAGAACTAGCAATCAGCCCCAGCATTTT. J is TRBJ1-5 and V is TRBV2, with D possibly matching TRBD1 (5 bases). Germline loops: CDR1 SNHLY, CDR2 FYNNEI. The CDR3 covers 15 residues. V was cut by 5 bases and J by 0 bases, with 11 bases left in between.

The chain recombines TRBV10-1 with TRBJ1-5; 7 nucleotides line up with TRBD1. The CDR3 runs 19 residues. The J segment lost 0 bases and the V segment lost 4 bases, leaving 15 bases of the junction unmatched. The germline CDR1 and CDR2 sequences are WNHNN and SYGVQD (reference sequence). The CDR3 bases are TGCGCCAGCAGTGGGGACAGAGAAACCCTACGGGATAGCAATCAGCCCCAGCATTTT. Amino acids: CASSGDRETLRDSNQPQHF.

V usage is TRBV6-5 and J usage is TRBJ2-7; D is perhaps TRBD2 (6 bases). Deletions cut 4 bases from V and 6 bases from J, with 10 bases between. CDR1 is MNHEY, CDR2 SVGAGI, per germline. This CDR3 spans 12 amino acids. CDR3: CASSSAGSEQYF. For the CDR3, the DNA is TGTGCCAGCAGTTCGGCGGGAAGCGAGCAGTACTTC.

The V gene is TRBV27, the J gene TRBJ2-7, with TRBD2 matching 10 bases. Per the germline V gene, CDR1 is MNHEY and CDR2 is SMNVEV (reference sequence). CDR3 size: 15 residues. J was trimmed by 6 bases and V by 6 bases; bases with no gene match: 11. CDR3 nucleotide sequence: TGTGCCAGCAGGGCACTAGCGGGAAATCACCTCGAGCAGTACTTC. Translating gives CASRALAGNHLEQYF.

The chain combines TRBV9 with TRBJ2-5; 7 bases map to TRBD2. J was trimmed by 4 bases and V by 0 bases; bases with no gene match: 6. The CDR3 totals 15 residues. The germline gives CDR1 SGDLS, CDR2 YYNGEE. CDR3 DNA: TGTGCCAGCAGCGTAGGTAGCGGGCTCGTAGAGACCCAGTACTTC. Translating it yields CASSVGSGLVETQYF.

The chain combines TRBV5-4 with TRBJ1-2; no reliable D call. Germline CDR1 reads SGHNT; CDR2 reads YYREEE (reference sequence). The CDR3 is made up of 13 amino acids. Trimming removed 0 bases from V and 6 bases from J, with 9 bases in between. CDR3 coding DNA: TGTGCCAGCAGCTTGGTATCCGGGGATGGCTACACCTTC. This encodes CASSLVSGDGYTF.

This clone was seen only once. The J gene is TRBJ2-7, the V gene TRBV7-2, with 9 positions matching TRBD2. With 3 bases clipped from V and 4 bases from J, the junction kept 10 bases outside the gene matches. The CDR3 has 16 residues. Germline lookup yields CDR1 SGHTA and CDR2 FQGNSA. The CDR3 nucleotides are TGTGCCAGCAGCTTGGCATCACTAGCGGGTGGTTACGAGCAGTACTTC. This codes for CASSLASLAGGYEQYF.

The rearrangement links TRBV15 to TRBJ2-5; the D gene is possibly TRBD2 (6 bases). Per germline, CDR1 LNHNV and CDR2 YYDKDF (reference sequence). This CDR3 spans 16 amino acids. Trimming stripped 1 base from V and 5 bases from J, with 17 bases between. The CDR3 DNA sequence: TGTGCCACCAGCAGAGTTAAAGCGGGCGGAGGGGAGACCCAGTACTTC. The encoded protein is CATSRVKAGGGETQYF.

This CDR3 is CASRLAGGRPNVLTF. The CDR3 DNA sequence: TGTGCCAGCCGACTAGCGGGAGGCCGGCCCAACGTCCTGACTTTC. The chain employs TRBV28 and TRBJ2-6, with 13 bases lining up with TRBD2. CDR1 is MDHEN and CDR2 is SYDVKM in the germline V gene. Germline trimming cut 8 bases from V and 8 bases from J; bases unmatched to any gene: 6. There are 15 residues in the CDR3.

V gene TRBV4-3 combines with J gene TRBJ2-3, with 8 bases that match TRBD1. CDR3 size: 16 residues. From germline, CDR1 is LGHNA and CDR2 YSLEER. Losses at the gene ends were 0 bases for V and 1 base for J; bases not matched to a gene: 3. The DNA of the CDR3 is TGCGCCAGCAGCCAAGATCCGGGACAGGGCACAGATACGCAGTATTTT. It is translated as CASSQDPGQGTDTQYF.

In DNA form, the CDR3 reads TGCGCCAGCAGCGGGGCCGGGACTAACTCCTACGAGCAGTACTTC. Its protein is CASSGAGTNSYEQYF. This sequence joins TRBV5-1 and TRBJ2-7; 7 bases line up with TRBD2. This CDR3 has 15 residues. Germline CDR1 is SGHRS and CDR2 is YFSETQ. J was trimmed by 0 bases and V by 4 bases; bases with no gene match: 7.

The V and J genes are TRBV27 and TRBJ2-3; weak D call: TRBD2 (5 bases). Trimming removed 6 bases from V and 2 bases from J, with 12 bases in between. From germline, CDR1 is MNHEY and CDR2 SMNVEV (reference sequence). The CDR3 has 14 residues. This CDR3 reads CASRGEVPTDTQYF. CDR3 coding DNA: TGTGCCAGCAGGGGAGAAGTCCCCACAGATACGCAGTATTTT.

This sequence joins TRBV10-3 and TRBJ2-1; 8 bases agree with TRBD1. The CDR3 loop spans 15 amino acids. V was clipped by 0 bases and J by 6 bases; unmatched bases: 4. Per the germline V gene, CDR1 is ENHRY and CDR2 is SYGVKD. CDR3 in DNA: TGTGCCATCAGTGAGTCGGCAGGGGGCATCAATGAGCAGTTCTTC. Its translation is CAISESAGGINEQFF.

This clone was found many times. The chain is built from TRBV5-1 and TRBJ1-1, with D uncertain. Trimming took 1 base from V and 4 from J, leaving 8 bases between them. Germline CDR1 SGHRS, CDR2 YFSETQ. The CDR3 consists of 13 residues. The CDR3: CASSLRGFTEAFF. The CDR3 region has the DNA TGCGCCAGCAGCTTGCGAGGCTTCACTGAAGCTTTCTTT.

This chain joins TRBV2 and TRBJ2-1; 9 nucleotides agree with TRBD2. With 3 bases clipped from V and 2 bases from J, the junction kept 2 bases outside the gene matches. The CDR3 has 15 amino acids. The germline gives CDR1 SNHLY, CDR2 FYNNEI. Here the CDR3 reads CASSDEREAYNEQFF. CDR3 coding DNA: TGTGCCAGCAGTGATGAGCGGGAGGCCTACAATGAGCAGTTCTTC.

This chain's CDR3 is CASSLVSGLAGNNEQFF. The CDR3 DNA reads as TGTGCCAGCAGCTTAGTTAGCGGACTAGCGGGGAACAATGAGCAGTTCTTC. The chain carries TRBV7-9 and TRBJ2-1; 12 bases fit TRBD2. V shed 1 base, J shed 5 bases, and the junction held 6 bases outside the gene matches. This CDR3 comprises 17 residues. The germline V gene encodes CDR1 SEHNR and CDR2 FQNEAQ (reference sequence). The full variable domain, in which reference TRBV7-9 and TRBJ2-1 provide the parts outside the CDR3, is DTGVSQNPRHKITKRGQNVTFRCDPISEHNRLYWYRQTLGQGPEFLTYFQNEAQLEKSRLLSDRFSAERPKGSFSTLEIQRTEQGDSAMYLCASSLVSGLAGNNEQFFGPGTRLTVL.

The count of this clone is one. This sequence joins TRBV28 and TRBJ1-6; D is perhaps TRBD1 (5 bases). Germline assignment: CDR1 MDHEN and CDR2 SYDVKM. The CDR3 contains 14 residues. Trimming left V 1 base short and J 7 bases short, with 8 bases between. CDR3 sequence reads: CASSLLDKNSPLHF. Here the CDR3 DNA reads TGTGCCAGCAGTTTATTGGACAAAAATTCACCCCTCCACTTT.

In this sample, this clone turned up once. The chain links TRBV28 to TRBJ1-6, with D possibly being TRBD1 (6 bases). V was trimmed by 6 bases and J by 1 base, leaving 10 bases between them. CDR1 is MDHEN, CDR2 SYDVKM, per germline. This CDR3 comprises 15 residues. The CDR3 loop is CASRQGRSYNSPLHF. The DNA for the CDR3 is TGTGCCAGCAGACAGGGACGGTCCTATAATTCACCCCTCCACTTT.

This clone has only a few counts. The chain combines TRBV7-2 with TRBJ2-7; 10 bases align to TRBD2. Germline V gene data show CDR1 as SGHTA and CDR2 as FQGNSA. The V gene end was trimmed by 1 base and the J gene end by 5 bases; junction bases not matched to a gene: 5. The CDR3 spans 15 residues. The CDR3 DNA follows: TGTGCCAGCAGCTTAGAACTAGCGGGATCCGACGAGCAGTACTTC. Its translation: CASSLELAGSDEQYF.

The CDR3 here is CASFSQSGSDEQFF. The CDR3 DNA sequence: TGTGCCAGTTTTTCCCAAAGCGGGAGTGATGAGCAGTTCTTC. J is TRBJ2-1 and V is TRBV19; TRBD2 agrees at 8 bases. Trimming took 8 bases from V and 8 from J; bases not matched to a gene: 11. The V gene's germline CDR1 is LNHDA and CDR2 SQIVND (reference sequence). The CDR3 has 14 amino acids.

This clone was detected only a few times. The chain has TRBV19 and TRBJ1-5, with D tentatively TRBD1 (6 bases). V dropped 5 bases and J dropped 5 bases, with 25 bases sitting between them. Looked up from germline, CDR1 is LNHDA and CDR2 is SQIVND (reference sequence). This CDR3 contains 18 residues. As DNA, the CDR3 is TGTGCCAGTAGTCGTGGGAAGCTCATGGACAGAGCCTATCAGCCCCAGCATTTT. It is translated as CASSRGKLMDRAYQPQHF.

The V and J genes are TRBV28 and TRBJ1-3; D remains ambiguous. The length of the CDR3 is 15 residues. Germline CDR1 MDHEN, CDR2 SYDVKM. V lost 2 bases to trimming and J lost 3 bases, with 11 bases between them. Here the CDR3 reads CASSLRFGGGNTIYF. The DNA for the CDR3 is TGTGCCAGCAGTTTACGTTTCGGAGGTGGAAACACCATATATTTT.

The chain joins TRBV19 to TRBJ1-1; no clear D. Trimming left V 7 bases short and J 1 base short, with 13 bases between. The CDR3 runs 14 residues. Looked up from germline, CDR1 is LNHDA and CDR2 is SQIVND (reference sequence). DNA for the CDR3: TGTGCCAGTATCTATTCTGACACGAACACTGAAGCTTTCTTT. Translation gives CASIYSDTNTEAFF.

The J gene is TRBJ2-1, the V gene TRBV24-1, with TRBD2 identical over 12 bases. V lost 7 bases, J lost 10 bases, and 10 bases stayed unmatched. Germline V gene sequence: CDR1 KGHDR, CDR2 SFDVKD. There are 15 residues in the CDR3. DNA for the CDR3: TGTGCCACCAGAACCGGGACTAGCGGGTTCGAGGAGCAGTTCTTC. Its protein product is CATRTGTSGFEEQFF.

V usage is TRBV28 and J usage is TRBJ1-3, with a tentative D call TRBD1 (5 bases). With 3 bases removed from V and 3 bases from J, the gap between germline ends came to 6 bases. The CDR3 loop spans 13 amino acids. Germline CDR1 reads MDHEN; CDR2 reads SYDVKM. The CDR3 sequence: CASSLGGGNTIYF. CDR3 nucleotide sequence: TGTGCCAGCAGTTTGGGGGGTGGAAACACCATATATTTT.

The chain joins TRBV11-2 to TRBJ2-7, with no clear D. V lost 2 bases and J 6 bases, leaving 14 bases between the germline ends. CDR1 and CDR2 from the germline V gene are SGHAT and FQNNGV. This CDR3 is 14 amino acids long. CDR3 DNA sequence: TGTGCCAGCAGCTTAATGCCAGGTATAGGCGAGCAGTACTTC. Its translation is CASSLMPGIGEQYF.

This clone appeared a single time. CDR3 nucleotide sequence: TGTGCCAGCAGTTACGGACACCTCAAGAACACTGAAGCTTTCTTT. As protein: CASSYGHLKNTEAFF. The chain joins TRBV6-2 or TRBV6-3 to TRBJ1-1; the D gene is possibly TRBD1 (5 bases). There are 15 residues in the CDR3. The ends were cut back, 2 bases at V and 1 base at J, with 11 bases in the middle. Germline CDR1 and CDR2: MNHEY and SVGEGT.

The chain employs TRBV5-1 and TRBJ2-3; a weak D match, TRBD1 (8 bases). Looked up from germline, CDR1 is SGHRS and CDR2 is YFSETQ. Deletions cut 4 bases from V and 0 bases from J, with 21 bases between. The CDR3 runs to 18 residues. CDR3 sequence: CASSKRDGQGPSTDTQYF. CDR3 in DNA: TGCGCCAGCAGCAAGCGGGATGGACAGGGACCGAGCACAGATACGCAGTATTTT.

The J gene is TRBJ2-2, the V gene TRBV5-4; 11 bases line up with TRBD2. Germline V gives CDR1 SGHNT, CDR2 YYREEE (reference sequence). Trimming removed 9 bases from V and 1 base from J; junction bases left unmatched: 2. CDR3 length equals 14 residues. Here the CDR3 DNA reads TGTGCCACTACTAGCGGGGGGAACACCGGGGAGCTGTTTTTT. This codes for CATTSGGNTGELFF.

CDR3 region: CASSVRGIGAWDIDTEAFF. The CDR3 region has the DNA TGTGCCAGCAGTGTGCGGGGAATCGGGGCTTGGGATATCGACACTGAAGCTTTCTTT. V usage is TRBV27 and J usage is TRBJ1-1; D may be TRBD1 (5 bases). The V and J ends lost 5 bases and 3 bases respectively, with 28 bases between them. Germline CDR1 and CDR2: MNHEY and SMNVEV (reference sequence). The length of the CDR3 is 19 residues.